A single sample is the source of the 27 T cell receptor beta chains below, sequenced in a study of T cell responses to AZD1222 COVID-19 vaccine. TCRdb's copy holds only in-frame clones and misses some; the assay was immunoSEQ multiplex PCR. The sample shows 90,000 to 120,000 clones, about 93% of them seen only once. The specimen comprised peripheral blood, sampled on day 0 of AZD1222 vaccination. The receptors come from an adult in good health.

This chain joins TRBV10-3 and TRBJ2-1, with no clear D. Germline CDR1 and CDR2: ENHRY and SYGVKD. The V gene lost 3 bases and the J gene lost 4 bases, with 7 bases spanning the gap. The CDR3 length is 13 residues. The CDR3 DNA sequence: TGTGCCATCAGTGAAGGACCGTACAATGAGCAGTTCTTC. Protein product: CAISEGPYNEQFF.

The genes are TRBV12-3 or TRBV12-4 and TRBJ1-1; possible D gene TRBD1, 5 bases. V lost 3 bases and J lost 4, with 9 bases in between. The CDR3 is 13 amino acids. CDR3 in amino acids: CASSLWDATEAFF. The CDR3 nucleotides are TGTGCCAGCAGTTTGTGGGACGCCACTGAAGCTTTCTTT.

The table lists this clone with a count of one. The chain combines TRBV6-1 with TRBJ1-2, with unresolved D. The CDR3 is 14 amino acids. V dropped 0 bases and J dropped 3 bases, with 8 bases sitting between them. CDR1 is MNHNS, CDR2 SASEGT, per germline. CDR3 sequence (DNA): TGTGCCAGCAGTGAAGCCTTTTCTGACTATGGCTACACCTTC. Its translation: CASSEAFSDYGYTF.

CDR3 sequence (DNA): TGTGCCAGCAGCCGGACTAGCGGCTACAATGAGCAGTTCTTC. As protein: CASSRTSGYNEQFF. This chain joins TRBV4-2 and TRBJ2-1, with 10 bases matching TRBD2. The CDR3 extends over 14 amino acids. The junction had 0 bases not matched to a gene; V was cut back by 4 bases and J by 3 bases. Germline-derived CDR1 and CDR2 are LGHNA and YNFKEQ.

V is TRBV30 and J is TRBJ2-7; D might be TRBD1 (8 bases). The CDR3 runs 13 residues. Trimming pared 3 bases from V and 2 bases from J, leaving 11 bases between. Germline CDR1 and CDR2: GTSNPN and SVGIG (reference sequence). CDR3 nucleotides: TGTGCCTGGAGACAGGGGGGGACCTACGAGCAGTACTTC. Translation: CAWRQGGTYEQYF.

The gene calls are TRBV5-4 and TRBJ2-2, with D perhaps TRBD1 (6 bases). CDR3 length: 15 amino acids. In germline, CDR1 is SGHNT, CDR2 YYREEE (reference sequence). Between the trimmed V and J ends, which lost 1 base and 4 bases, there was a span of 11 bases. The CDR3 loop reads CASSLSQGFTGELFF. The CDR3 DNA reads TGTGCCAGCAGCTTGAGTCAGGGGTTCACCGGGGAGCTGTTTTTT.

This sequence joins TRBV5-1 and TRBJ2-1; no clear D gene. From germline, CDR1 is SGHRS and CDR2 YFSETQ. The V end was cut by 3 bases, the J end by 2 bases, with 12 bases between. The CDR3 is 15 residues long. CDR3 DNA sequence: TGCGCCAGCAGCTCCGGACGGACCACCTACAATGAGCAGTTCTTC. Translated: CASSSGRTTYNEQFF.

V usage is TRBV2 and J usage is TRBJ2-3, with 7 bases lining up with TRBD2. Germline V gene lookup returns CDR1 SNHLY and CDR2 FYNNEI. Losses at the gene ends were 6 bases for V and 4 bases for J; bases not matched to a gene: 10. The length of the CDR3 is 15 residues. The chain's CDR3 is CASRTLAGEPDTQYF. Written as DNA, the CDR3 is TGTGCCAGCAGGACCCTGGCGGGAGAGCCAGATACGCAGTATTTT.

The chain carries TRBV4-2 and TRBJ2-3; D is perhaps TRBD2 (6 bases). This CDR3 contains 17 residues. Germline CDR1 is LGHNA and CDR2 is YNFKEQ. Trimming removed 0 bases at V and 1 base at J, with 14 bases between. CDR3 coding DNA: TGTGCCAGCAGCCAAGATGGAGGAGGGTACGGCACAGATACGCAGTATTTT. Amino acid sequence: CASSQDGGGYGTDTQYF.

This chain joins TRBV4-1 and TRBJ1-2, with D tentatively TRBD1 (6 bases). Germline V gives CDR1 MGHRA, CDR2 YSYEKL. Deletions cut 1 base from V and 4 bases from J, with 13 bases between. The CDR3 length is 15 residues. CDR3 region: CASSQAASGAYGYTF. The CDR3 DNA is TGCGCCAGCAGCCAAGCGGCGTCAGGGGCCTATGGCTACACCTTC.

V and J are TRBV11-2 and TRBJ2-7; the D gene is possibly TRBD2 (5 bases). Germline loops: CDR1 SGHAT, CDR2 FQNNGV. The CDR3 spans 13 residues. Trimming removed 1 base from V and 4 bases from J, with 8 bases in between. CDR3 region: CASSLGRGYEQYF. In DNA form, the CDR3 reads TGTGCCAGCAGCTTAGGTAGAGGGTACGAGCAGTACTTC.

The V and J genes are TRBV6-5 and TRBJ1-4, with D possibly TRBD1 on 5 matching bases. The CDR3 is made up of 15 amino acids. In germline, CDR1 is MNHEY, CDR2 SVGAGI. V was shortened by 2 bases and J by 0 bases, with 7 bases between the two germline ends. The CDR3 DNA reads as TGTGCCAGCAGTTACCTGACAGCAACTAATGAAAAACTGTTTTTT. Its protein product is CASSYLTATNEKLFF.

This chain joins TRBV18 and TRBJ1-1, with 8 bases matching TRBD1. This CDR3 contains 16 residues. In germline, CDR1 is KGHSH, CDR2 LQKENI. V lost 3 bases and J lost 0; bases outside the gene matches: 6. In nucleotides, the CDR3 is TGTGCCAGCTCACCCAGGACAGGGACCATGAACACTGAAGCTTTCTTT. Amino acid sequence: CASSPRTGTMNTEAFF.

This clone was picked up a small number of times. The chain joins TRBV7-9 to TRBJ1-2; D not resolved. The CDR3 runs to 16 residues. CDR1 SEHNR and CDR2 FQNEAQ come from the germline V gene (reference sequence). V gave up 0 bases and J gave up 1 base, with 12 bases separating them. The CDR3 coding sequence is TGTGCCAGCAGCTTAGCGGAGAATCCTTTTAACTATGGCTACACCTTC. This translates into CASSLAENPFNYGYTF. Supplemented by reference TRBV7-9 and TRBJ1-2, the full variable domain reads DTGVSQNPRHKITKRGQNVTFRCDPISEHNRLYWYRQTLGQGPEFLTYFQNEAQLEKSRLLSDRFSAERPKGSFSTLEIQRTEQGDSAMYLCASSLAENPFNYGYTFGSGTRLTVV.

The V call is TRBV6-5, the J call TRBJ1-3; D is undetermined. This CDR3 comprises 14 residues. CDR1 and CDR2 from the germline V gene are MNHEY and SVGAGI. V was clipped by 7 bases and J by 4 bases, with 14 bases between them. CDR3 DNA: TGTGCCAGCATTTCGGGGATCTCCGGAAACACCATATATTTT. Protein: CASISGISGNTIYF.

The chain is built from TRBV2 and TRBJ2-3; 11 bases fit TRBD2. The germline V gene encodes CDR1 SNHLY and CDR2 FYNNEI. Trimming at V came to 7 bases and at J to 1 base, leaving 4 bases not matched to a gene. CDR3 length: 15 amino acids. The CDR3 region has the DNA TGTGCCAGCACTGCGACTAGCGGGGGCACAGATACGCAGTATTTT. Its translation is CASTATSGGTDTQYF.

The chain couples TRBV3-1 (or the pseudogene TRBV3-2) to TRBJ2-7, with D possibly being TRBD2 (6 bases). The CDR3 consists of 14 residues. Germline CDR1 reads LGHDT; CDR2 reads YNNKEL (reference sequence). V was shortened by 5 bases and J by 5 bases, with 16 bases between the two germline ends. CDR3 coding DNA: TGTGCCAGCAGCTCGCCGGAGGGCCCGGACGAGCAGTACTTC. The encoded protein is CASSSPEGPDEQYF.

The V and J genes are TRBV20-1 and TRBJ2-7; 7 positions agree with TRBD1. Germline CDR1 and CDR2: DFQATT and SNEGSKA (reference sequence). The CDR3 runs to 12 residues. J was trimmed by 7 bases and V by 3 bases; bases with no gene match: 6. The CDR3 protein is CSASEGAREQYF. The DNA for the CDR3 is TGCAGTGCTAGTGAGGGGGCAAGGGAGCAGTACTTC.

This clone turned up a few times. The gene calls are TRBV9 and TRBJ1-1, with a possible D match to TRBD1 (5 bases). The CDR3 totals 17 residues. Per germline, CDR1 SGDLS and CDR2 YYNGEE. Trimming removed 0 bases from V and 0 bases from J, with 15 bases in between. The CDR3 DNA reads as TGTGCCAGCAGCGTAGGGGTGGGGAGGGGCATGAACACTGAAGCTTTCTTT. Its protein is CASSVGVGRGMNTEAFF.

The chain is built from TRBV5-1 and TRBJ2-7; the match to TRBD2 covers 8 bases. The junction had 10 bases not matched to a gene; V was cut back by 4 bases and J by 4 bases. Germline V gene lookup returns CDR1 SGHRS and CDR2 YFSETQ. The CDR3 contains 15 residues. CDR3 residues: CASSPGVLADYEQYF. CDR3 nucleotide sequence: TGCGCCAGCAGCCCCGGGGTACTAGCGGATTACGAGCAGTACTTC.

V usage is TRBV28 and J usage is TRBJ2-7, with D tentatively TRBD2 (7 bases). Germline V gene lookup returns CDR1 MDHEN and CDR2 SYDVKM. Trimming cost V 3 bases and J 0 bases, with 9 bases left between them. CDR3 length: 14 amino acids. The CDR3 coding sequence is TGTGCCAGCAGTTTGAGGGGGGGCTCCTACGAGCAGTACTTC. The encoded protein is CASSLRGGSYEQYF.

The gene calls are TRBV14 and TRBJ1-6; D is unclear. Germline V CDR1 and CDR2: SGHDN, FVKESK. The V end lost 1 base, the J end lost 7 bases, and 11 bases lay between the germline ends. The CDR3 has 15 residues. CDR3 region: CASSQGFDGNSPLHF. CDR3 nucleotide sequence: TGTGCCAGCAGCCAAGGGTTTGACGGAAATTCACCCCTCCACTTT.

J is TRBJ2-1 and V is TRBV6-5, with D possibly being TRBD1 or TRBD2 (6 bases each). CDR3 length: 15 residues. CDR1 is MNHEY, CDR2 SVGAGI, per germline. Trimming removed 8 bases from V and 0 bases from J, with 14 bases in between. The CDR3 protein is CASEEGGSSYNEQFF. CDR3 nucleotide sequence: TGTGCCAGCGAAGAAGGGGGGTCCTCCTACAATGAGCAGTTCTTC.

The chain combines TRBV29-1 with TRBJ1-2; TRBD1 is a possible D gene (5 bases). Germline assignment: CDR1 SQVTM and CDR2 ANQGSEA. V shed 6 bases and J shed 7 bases, with 24 bases lying between them. The CDR3 is 15 amino acids. CDR3 nucleotides: TGCAGCGTCGGGGGGACGGAGACAGCTTATCGTGGCTACACCTTC. Protein product: CSVGGTETAYRGYTF.

The chain joins TRBV2 to TRBJ1-2; D ambiguous. CDR1 and CDR2 (germline): SNHLY, FYNNEI. This CDR3 contains 14 residues. V lost 2 bases and J lost 0, with 7 bases in between. CDR3 amino acids: CASSEIGSNYGYTF. As DNA, the CDR3 is TGTGCCAGCAGTGAAATAGGCTCTAACTATGGCTACACCTTC.

The J gene is TRBJ1-4, the V gene TRBV3-1 (or the pseudogene TRBV3-2); TRBD1 aligns across 9 bases. There are 15 residues in the CDR3. CDR1 LGHDT and CDR2 YNNKEL come from the germline V gene (reference sequence). V gave up 4 bases and J gave up 6 bases; unmatched junction bases: 6. The DNA for the CDR3 is TGTGCCAGCAGCCCCATCGGGACAGGGCATGAAAAACTGTTTTTT. Translation gives CASSPIGTGHEKLFF.

The chain employs TRBV28 and TRBJ2-1, with 12 bases aligning to TRBD2. The V gene end was trimmed by 5 bases and the J gene end by 4 bases; junction bases not matched to a gene: 3. The CDR3 loop spans 15 amino acids. The germline gives CDR1 MDHEN, CDR2 SYDVKM. CDR3 sequence: CASSLTSGGYNEQFF. For the CDR3, the DNA is TGTGCCAGCAGTCTGACTAGCGGGGGATACAATGAGCAGTTCTTC.